The 17 T cell receptor beta chains listed next were all sequenced from one sample in a study of cytomegalovirus exposure and HLA in healthy donors. PCR employed 60 Vbeta and 13 Jbeta primers. Produced via immunoSEQ multiplex PCR; TCRdb's table is partial and in-frame only. The repertoire includes tens of thousands of clones, 75% of them detected once, and approximately 7.3% sits in the top ten. The sample comprised PBMCs. The receptor set was obtained from a woman in her thirties or forties in good health and CMV-seronegative.

This rearrangement joins TRBV28 to TRBJ2-7; the match to TRBD1 covers 8 bases. Germline V lookup: CDR1 MDHEN, CDR2 SYDVKM. The CDR3 sequence is 14 residues long. Losses at the gene ends were 6 bases for V and 3 bases for J; bases not matched to a gene: 7. The CDR3 sequence is CASSLTGAGYEQYF. CDR3 DNA: TGTGCCAGCAGCTTGACAGGGGCGGGCTACGAGCAGTACTTC.

This chain joins TRBV25-1 and TRBJ1-1; D perhaps matches TRBD1 (5 bases). Trimming took 2 bases from V and 1 from J, leaving 8 bases between them. The V gene's germline CDR1 is MGHDK and CDR2 SYGVNS. The CDR3 contains 14 residues. The CDR3 DNA sequence: TGTGCCAGCAGTGAACTCGGGGGGAACACTGAAGCTTTCTTT. Residues: CASSELGGNTEAFF.

J is TRBJ2-7 and V is TRBV7-2, with D perhaps TRBD2 (5 bases). Trimming removed 5 bases at V and 3 bases at J, with 11 bases between. This CDR3 contains 13 residues. Germline V gene lookup returns CDR1 SGHTA and CDR2 FQGNSA. CDR3 coding DNA: TGTGCCAGCAGCCCCCCTAGCAGCTACGAGCAGTACTTC. As protein: CASSPPSSYEQYF. The variable domain in full, completed from reference TRBV7-2 and TRBJ2-7, reads GAGVSQSPSNKVTEKGKDVELRCDPISGHTALYWYRQSLGQGLEFLIYFQGNSAPDKSGLPSDRFSAERTGGSVSTLTIQRTQQEDSAVYLCASSPPSSYEQYFGPGTRLTVT.

The V gene is TRBV7-9, the J gene TRBJ2-7, with TRBD2 matching over 9 bases. J was trimmed by 6 bases and V by 1 base; bases with no gene match: 4. The CDR3 sequence is 14 residues long. Germline V lookup: CDR1 SEHNR, CDR2 FQNEAQ (reference sequence). In DNA, the CDR3 is TGTGCCAGCAGCTTAGTAGCGGGAGAGGGCGAGCAGTACTTC. Translation: CASSLVAGEGEQYF.

The chain combines TRBV4-2 with TRBJ2-7; 10 nucleotides agree with TRBD2. Losses at the gene ends were 2 bases for V and 2 bases for J; bases not matched to a gene: 3. CDR1 is LGHNA and CDR2 is YNFKEQ in the germline V gene. The CDR3 loop spans 15 amino acids. CDR3 bases: TGTGCCAGCAGCCAACGAGCGGGGGGGACCTACGAGCAGTACTTC. Protein: CASSQRAGGTYEQYF.

This chain uses TRBV28 with TRBJ1-2; D is uncertain. Trimming shortened V by 3 bases and J by 7 bases, and 18 bases separated the two germline ends. This CDR3 is built from 15 residues. Germline CDR1 and CDR2: MDHEN and SYDVKM. The chain's CDR3 is CASSFRTRGWGGYTF. The CDR3 bases are TGTGCCAGCAGTTTCCGGACCCGGGGATGGGGTGGCTACACCTTC.

This clone was seen more than once but under ten times. In DNA form, the CDR3 reads TGTGCCAGTAGTATAAGGTGGGACAGGGGAGTCGAGCAGTACTTC. Amino acid sequence: CASSIRWDRGVEQYF. This rearrangement joins TRBV19 to TRBJ2-7, with 10 bases that match TRBD1. Losses at the gene ends were 2 bases for V and 6 bases for J; bases not matched to a gene: 7. The germline CDR1 and CDR2 sequences are LNHDA and SQIVND (reference sequence). This CDR3 spans 15 amino acids. The full variable domain, rest sourced from reference TRBV19 and TRBJ2-7, is DGGITQSPKYLFRKEGQNVTLSCEQNLNHDAMYWYRQDPGQGLRLIYYSQIVNDFQKGDIAEGYSVSREKKESFPLTVTSAQKNPTAFYLCASSIRWDRGVEQYFGPGTRLTVT.

This clone was detected only once. The chain recombines TRBV30 with TRBJ1-1; the D gene is possibly TRBD1 (6 bases). Germline CDR1 is GTSNPN and CDR2 is SVGIG (reference sequence). The CDR3 spans 11 residues. V lost 7 bases and J lost 6, with 12 bases in between. The CDR3 bases are TGTGCCTTCCGGACAGCCGCTGAAGCTTTCTTT. It is translated as CAFRTAAEAFF. The full variable domain, in which reference TRBV30 and TRBJ1-1 provide the parts outside the CDR3, is SQTIHQWPATLVQPVGSPLSLECTVEGTSNPNLYWYRQAAGRGLQLLFYSVGIGQISSEVPQNLSASRPQDRQFILSSKKLLLSDSGFYLCAFRTAAEAFFGQGTRLTVV.

The rearrangement uses TRBV6-5 and TRBJ2-7; 10 bases are a match to TRBD1. Germline CDR1 and CDR2: MNHEY and SVGAGI. CDR3 size: 15 residues. The V and J ends lost 6 bases and 2 bases, in that order; junction bases with no gene match: 7. This chain's CDR3 is CASSRGDRGPYEQYF. Here the CDR3 DNA reads TGTGCCAGCAGCCGGGGGGACAGGGGACCCTACGAGCAGTACTTC.

This clone has only a few counts. The chain joins TRBV19 to TRBJ2-4, with 7 bases fitting TRBD1. This CDR3 is built from 17 residues. CDR1 and CDR2 (germline): LNHDA, SQIVND (reference sequence). V shed 7 bases and J 2 bases; nucleotides not matched to a gene: 14. The CDR3 DNA is TGTGCCAGTAATCCGGGACAGCTAATTCGGTCCAAAAACATTCAGTACTTC. Protein sequence: CASNPGQLIRSKNIQYF.

This rearrangement joins TRBV11-3 to TRBJ2-2; maybe TRBD1 (5 bases). CDR1 and CDR2 (germline): SGHNT, YENEEA. The CDR3 runs to 13 residues. V lost 5 bases, J lost 7 bases, and 11 bases lay in between. DNA for the CDR3: TGTGCCAGCAGCGGTACAGGAAGCGGGGAGCTGTTTTTT. Its translation is CASSGTGSGELFF.

The chain links TRBV30 to TRBJ2-7; 9 bases match TRBD2. V lost 4 bases, J lost 7 bases, and 8 bases stayed unmatched. CDR1 and CDR2 from the germline V gene are GTSNPN and SVGIG (reference sequence). There are 13 residues in the CDR3. Here the CDR3 DNA reads TGTGCCTGGAACCAAGCGGGAGGCGGGGAGCAGTACTTC. It specifies CAWNQAGGGEQYF.

The rearrangement uses TRBV19 and TRBJ2-5; maybe TRBD2 (7 bases). Trimming shortened V by 1 base and J by 6 bases, and 12 bases separated the two germline ends. The germline CDR1 and CDR2 sequences are LNHDA and SQIVND (reference sequence). This CDR3 spans 14 amino acids. CDR3: CASSIGAGAKTQYF. CDR3 coding DNA: TGTGCCAGTAGTATAGGGGCGGGGGCCAAGACCCAGTACTTC.

This clone was detected once. The chain recombines TRBV28 with TRBJ1-4; 7 nucleotides line up with TRBD1. This CDR3 spans 16 amino acids. Trimming took 5 bases from V and 1 from J; bases not matched to a gene: 7. Germline CDR1 and CDR2: MDHEN and SYDVKM. This CDR3 is CASSTADRRTNEKLFF. The CDR3 nucleotides read TGTGCCAGCAGTACAGCGGACAGGAGAACTAATGAAAAACTGTTTTTT.

This clone was seen a handful of times. The rearrangement uses TRBV28 and TRBJ2-1, with TRBD1 identical over 7 bases. Germline V lookup: CDR1 MDHEN, CDR2 SYDVKM. This CDR3 spans 16 amino acids. The V segment lost 4 bases and the J segment 8 bases; nucleotides outside the gene matches: 14. In DNA, the CDR3 is TGTGCCAGCAGTTATGCGAGGGTACAGGGGAGTCATGAGCAGTTCTTC. It specifies CASSYARVQGSHEQFF.

The chain carries TRBV7-2 and TRBJ2-2; 7 bases agree with TRBD1. This CDR3 comprises 15 residues. Trimming at V came to 4 bases and at J to 3 bases, leaving 5 bases not matched to a gene. Germline lookup yields CDR1 SGHTA and CDR2 FQGNSA. The CDR3 region has the DNA TGTGCCAGCAGCTCCCTGACAGGGTACACCGGGGAGCTGTTTTTT. Protein: CASSSLTGYTGELFF.

The chain joins TRBV28 to TRBJ2-3; 9 nucleotides line up with TRBD1. The germline V gene encodes CDR1 MDHEN and CDR2 SYDVKM. The junction had 3 bases not matched to a gene; V was cut back by 5 bases and J by 3 bases. This CDR3 has 14 amino acids. The CDR3 region is CASSGTGRTDTQYF. CDR3 in DNA: TGTGCCAGCAGTGGGACAGGGAGGACAGATACGCAGTATTTT. Based on the CDR3 plus reference TRBV28 and TRBJ2-3, the full variable domain is DVKVTQSSRYLVKRTGEKVFLECVQDMDHENMFWYRQDPGLGLRLIYFSYDVKMKEKGDIPEGYSVSREKKERFSLILESASTNQTSMYLCASSGTGRTDTQYFGPGTRLTVL.